Shown below are 32 T cell receptor beta chains from a single sample sequenced in a study of blood T cell repertoires in COVID-19. Libraries were prepared by immunoSEQ multiplex PCR; TCRdb keeps only in-frame clonotypes and omits some of them. The sample consists of under 60,000 clones, approximately 85% of them appearing once. Sequenced input: peripheral blood. The receptors were gathered from a human donor in a cohort sampled during active COVID-19.

J is TRBJ2-5 and V is TRBV5-4, with 12 positions matching TRBD2. With 5 bases clipped from V and 1 base from J, the junction kept 6 bases outside the gene matches. This CDR3 is 16 amino acids long. In germline, CDR1 is SGHNT, CDR2 YYREEE (reference sequence). The CDR3 loop is CASRAGLAGSQETQYF. The CDR3, as DNA: TGTGCCAGCAGGGCGGGACTAGCGGGTTCCCAAGAGACCCAGTACTTC. Full variable domain (outside the CDR3, taken from reference TRBV5-4 and TRBJ2-5): ETGVTQSPTHLIKTRGQQVTLRCSSQSGHNTVSWYQQALGQGPQFIFQYYREEENGRGNFPPRFSGLQFPNYSSELNVNALELDDSALYLCASRAGLAGSQETQYFGPGTRLLVL.

The chain carries TRBV20-1 and TRBJ1-1; 8 bases line up with TRBD1. Germline V gene lookup returns CDR1 DFQATT and CDR2 SNEGSKA (reference sequence). V shed 4 bases and J 8 bases; nucleotides not matched to a gene: 3. This CDR3 contains 11 residues. The CDR3 reads CSAIRQGEAFF. The CDR3 DNA sequence: TGCAGTGCTATCCGACAGGGGGAAGCTTTCTTT.

This chain links TRBV11-2 with TRBJ2-5; perhaps TRBD2 as D (5 bases). The V gene's germline CDR1 is SGHAT and CDR2 FQNNGV. The CDR3 contains 14 residues. Trimming removed 6 bases at V and 1 base at J, with 12 bases between. The CDR3 protein is CASRLSGVQETQYF. For the CDR3, the DNA is TGTGCCAGCAGACTCAGCGGCGTCCAAGAGACCCAGTACTTC.

As regards this clone: Sequence at one end of the junction differs from germline and may be a read error. The gene calls are TRBV7-2 and TRBJ2-7; 7 nucleotides align to TRBD2. Germline V gene data show CDR1 as SGHTA and CDR2 as FQGNSA. CDR3 length: 14 amino acids. The CDR3 region is CASSTGLGTYQQYF. The CDR3 coding sequence is TGTGCCAGCAGCACTGGACTAGGGACCTACCAGCAGTACTTC.

The chain recombines TRBV15 with TRBJ1-5, with D tentatively TRBD1 (6 bases). The CDR3 runs to 14 residues. The V gene's germline CDR1 is LNHNV and CDR2 YYDKDF (reference sequence). V lost 3 bases and J lost 3, with 9 bases in between. CDR3: CATSSRQDNQPQHF. CDR3 coding DNA: TGTGCCACCAGCAGTAGACAGGACAATCAGCCCCAGCATTTT.

The chain carries TRBV5-3 and TRBJ1-4; 11 nucleotides agree with TRBD1. TRBV5-3 is known as an ORF, though its function is uncertain. After removal of 4 bases from V and 7 bases from J, the junction contained 3 bases not matched to a gene. The CDR3 has 14 amino acids. The DNA for the CDR3 is TGTGCCAGAAGCCCGGGACAGGGGGGTGAAAAACTGTTTTTT. Residues: CARSPGQGGEKLFF.

The chain combines TRBV5-1 with TRBJ2-1, with TRBD1 matching over 9 bases. Germline CDR1 SGHRS, CDR2 YFSETQ. Unmatched junction bases numbered 6, after V lost 4 bases and J lost 4 bases. The CDR3 length is 15 residues. In nucleotides, the CDR3 is TGCGCCAGCAGCACCGGACAGGGGAAATACAATGAGCAGTTCTTC. Residues: CASSTGQGKYNEQFF.

The gene calls are TRBV3-1 (or the pseudogene TRBV3-2) and TRBJ2-1, with TRBD1 matching 8 bases. The germline V gene encodes CDR1 LGHDT and CDR2 YNNKEL (reference sequence). With 4 bases clipped from V and 4 bases from J, the junction kept 9 bases outside the gene matches. This CDR3 comprises 16 residues. In DNA form, the CDR3 reads TGTGCCAGCAGCCCCCGAGGTCGGGACAGGTACAATGAGCAGTTCTTC. Its protein product is CASSPRGRDRYNEQFF.

V is TRBV6-2 or TRBV6-3 and J is TRBJ2-7, with 12 bases aligning to TRBD2. This CDR3 has 17 residues. Trimming took 2 bases from V and 3 from J; bases not matched to a gene: 8. Germline values: CDR1 MNHEY, CDR2 SVGEGT. CDR3 sequence (DNA): TGTGCCAGCAGTTACGCTAGCGGGAGGGCCAACGACTACGAGCAGTACTTC. Translation: CASSYASGRANDYEQYF.

The chain links TRBV5-1 to TRBJ2-1, with 7 nucleotides matching TRBD2. With 4 bases clipped from V and 5 bases from J, the junction kept 15 bases outside the gene matches. This CDR3 spans 17 amino acids. Germline CDR1 SGHRS, CDR2 YFSETQ. The chain's CDR3 is CASSVALGREFDNEQFF. DNA for the CDR3: TGCGCCAGCAGCGTAGCTTTGGGGCGGGAGTTCGACAATGAGCAGTTCTTC.

This clone has more than one count but fewer than ten. This sequence joins TRBV5-1 and TRBJ2-1; D remains ambiguous. The CDR3 is 16 amino acids. Trimming stripped 4 bases from V and 0 bases from J, with 14 bases between. Per the germline V gene, CDR1 is SGHRS and CDR2 is YFSETQ. CDR3 nucleotides: TGCGCCAGCAGCCTAGAATCTAGGAGCTCCTACAATGAGCAGTTCTTC. Its protein product is CASSLESRSSYNEQFF.

There are a few counts of this clone. V gene TRBV12-3 or TRBV12-4 combines with J gene TRBJ1-3; the D is unclear. This CDR3 contains 12 residues. Trimming left V 7 bases short and J 4 bases short, with 8 bases between. The DNA for the CDR3 is TGTGCCAGCACCACTGCCGGAAACACCATATATTTT. This gives the protein CASTTAGNTIYF.

The chain recombines TRBV18 with TRBJ2-7, with TRBD1 identical over 7 bases. Trimming took 1 base from V and 3 from J; bases not matched to a gene: 3. CDR1 is KGHSH and CDR2 is LQKENI in the germline V gene. There are 14 residues in the CDR3. The CDR3 sequence is CASSPQQGDYEQYF. DNA of the CDR3: TGTGCCAGCTCACCACAGCAGGGGGACTACGAGCAGTACTTC.

The chain has TRBV5-6 and TRBJ1-1; 7 bases fit TRBD1. After removal of 5 bases from V and 4 bases from J, the junction contained 5 bases not matched to a gene. The length of the CDR3 is 13 residues. From germline, CDR1 is SGHDT and CDR2 YYEEEE. CDR3 coding DNA: TGTGCCAGCAGGGAACAGGGGAGCACTGAAGCTTTCTTT. Residues: CASREQGSTEAFF.

V and J are TRBV9 and TRBJ1-3, with D perhaps matching TRBD1 (5 bases). With 3 bases removed from V and 4 bases from J, the gap between germline ends came to 23 bases. The CDR3 spans 18 residues. Germline V gene lookup returns CDR1 SGDLS and CDR2 YYNGEE. The CDR3 bases are TGTGCCAGCAGCGCCTCAGGGAGGGGCAGGGCTTACGGAAACACCATATATTTT. Its translation: CASSASGRGRAYGNTIYF.

This clone has only one observation. The rearrangement uses TRBV29-1 and TRBJ2-2; D may be TRBD2 (6 bases). The germline gives CDR1 SQVTM, CDR2 ANQGSEA. This CDR3 region has 13 residues. Deletions cut 1 base from V and 4 bases from J, with 7 bases between. CDR3 region: CSVEGRGTGELFF. The CDR3 nucleotides are TGCAGCGTTGAAGGGCGGGGCACCGGGGAGCTGTTTTTT.

The chain has TRBV4-3 and TRBJ2-3; TRBD1 agrees at 9 bases. V lost 3 bases and J lost 4; bases outside the gene matches: 11. CDR1 and CDR2 (germline): LGHNA, YSLEER. The CDR3 loop spans 17 amino acids. The CDR3 nucleotides read TGCGCCAGCAGCCATACTTGGGACAGGGTAATTGCAGATACGCAGTATTTT. It encodes CASSHTWDRVIADTQYF.

Comment on this clone: This may arise from a read error, as a much more abundant clone is one base away. Other nucleotide sequences from this sample produce the same CDR3. V usage is TRBV30 and J usage is TRBJ1-5; 9 bases align to TRBD1. The CDR3 length is 19 residues. J was trimmed by 3 bases and V by 1 base; bases with no gene match: 16. Germline lookup yields CDR1 GTSNPN and CDR2 SVGIG (reference sequence). The chain's CDR3 is CAWSAPGTGFRSSNQPQHF. CDR3 sequence (DNA): TGTGCCTGGAGTGCCCCCGGGACAGGGTTCCGTAGTTCCAATCAGCCCCAGCATTTT.

The rearrangement links TRBV4-2 to TRBJ2-1; 8 positions match TRBD2. CDR1 LGHNA and CDR2 YNFKEQ come from the germline V gene. This CDR3 is 16 amino acids long. V dropped 0 bases and J dropped 6; count of bases not matched to a gene: 7. CDR3 sequence: CASSQDRAGGRNEQFF. The CDR3 DNA reads TGTGCCAGCAGCCAAGATAGGGCGGGAGGACGCAATGAGCAGTTCTTC.

The rearrangement joins TRBV3-1 (or the pseudogene TRBV3-2) to TRBJ2-1; TRBD1 matches 7 bases. From germline, CDR1 is LGHDT and CDR2 YNNKEL (reference sequence). With V trimmed by 7 bases and J by 7 bases, 4 bases remained unmatched. The CDR3 spans 12 residues. DNA of the CDR3: TGTGCCAGCACCGGGACAGTTAATGAGCAGTTCTTC. This sequence encodes CASTGTVNEQFF.

The chain is built from TRBV5-1 and TRBJ2-1, with 9 bases that match TRBD1. V gave up 2 bases and J gave up 2 bases; unmatched junction bases: 2. The germline V gene has CDR1 SGHRS and CDR2 YFSETQ. This CDR3 is built from 15 residues. The CDR3 sequence is CASSLQGATYNEQFF. In nucleotides, the CDR3 is TGCGCCAGCAGCTTACAGGGGGCCACCTACAATGAGCAGTTCTTC.

The chain recombines TRBV7-9 with TRBJ2-5; the match to TRBD2 covers 12 bases. The length of the CDR3 is 14 residues. Germline-derived CDR1 and CDR2 are SEHNR and FQNEAQ (reference sequence). Trimming removed 5 bases from V and 10 bases from J; junction bases left unmatched: 8. The CDR3, as DNA: TGTGCCAGCAGCGCAGGACTAGCGGGACCTAGCCAGTACTTC. Translated, it gives CASSAGLAGPSQYF. Looking up the rest from reference TRBV7-9 and TRBJ2-5 gives the full variable domain: DTGVSQNPRHKITKRGQNVTFRCDPISEHNRLYWYRQTLGQGPEFLTYFQNEAQLEKSRLLSDRFSAERPKGSFSTLEIQRTEQGDSAMYLCASSAGLAGPSQYFGPGTRLLVL.

This rearrangement joins TRBV11-2 to TRBJ2-7; D call uncertain. CDR3 length equals 15 residues. Germline CDR1 reads SGHAT; CDR2 reads FQNNGV. Trimming removed 0 bases at V and 6 bases at J, with 15 bases between. The CDR3 nucleotides are TGTGCCAGCAGCTTAGATCGCTGGCGATGGAGCGAGCAGTACTTC. Translating it yields CASSLDRWRWSEQYF. Filled out from reference TRBV11-2 and TRBJ2-7, the complete variable domain reads EAGVAQSPRYKIIEKRQSVAFWCNPISGHATLYWYQQILGQGPKLLIQFQNNGVVDDSQLPKDRFSAERLKGVDSTLKIQPAKLEDSAVYLCASSLDRWRWSEQYFGPGTRLTVT.

The chain uses TRBV12-3 or TRBV12-4 and TRBJ2-5, with TRBD2 matching over 7 bases. The CDR3 spans 13 residues. V lost 3 bases to trimming and J lost 5 bases; unmatched junction nucleotides: 3. CDR3 nucleotides: TGTGCCAGCAGTTTCGGGAGGCGGGAGACCCAGTACTTC. It translates to CASSFGRRETQYF.

The gene calls are TRBV6-2 or TRBV6-3 and TRBJ2-5; no clear D. The CDR3 runs 12 residues. Germline V gene lookup returns CDR1 MNHEY and CDR2 SVGEGT. Between the trimmed V and J ends, which lost 6 bases and 5 bases, there was a span of 10 bases. CDR3 in DNA: TGTGCCAGCAGCCGCACCCGGGAGACCCAGTACTTC. Amino acids: CASSRTRETQYF.

V gene TRBV29-1 combines with J gene TRBJ2-1; D unresolved. Germline-derived CDR1 and CDR2 are SQVTM and ANQGSEA. The CDR3 has 12 amino acids. V lost 4 bases and J 5 bases, leaving 9 bases between the germline ends. The CDR3 sequence: CSVALVDNEQFF. The CDR3 bases are TGCAGCGTTGCATTGGTAGACAATGAGCAGTTCTTC.

CDR3 amino acids: CASSFRLAGTNTGELFF. CDR3 coding DNA: TGTGCCAGCAGCTTCCGACTAGCGGGAACGAACACCGGGGAGCTGTTTTTT. The chain joins TRBV7-9 to TRBJ2-2; 11 nucleotides agree with TRBD2. The germline V gene encodes CDR1 SEHNR and CDR2 FQNEAQ (reference sequence). V dropped 3 bases and J dropped 0; count of bases not matched to a gene: 3. The CDR3 extends over 17 amino acids.

This clone was found a few times. This chain uses TRBV6-2 or TRBV6-3 with TRBJ2-1; TRBD2 agrees at 10 bases. The length of the CDR3 is 17 residues. Unmatched junction bases numbered 4, after V lost 2 bases and J lost 0 bases. Germline CDR1 reads MNHEY; CDR2 reads SVGEGT. CDR3 in amino acids: CASSYRPSGSSYNEQFF. CDR3 bases: TGTGCCAGCAGTTACCGGCCTAGCGGGAGCTCCTACAATGAGCAGTTCTTC.

This clone was recorded once. The chain couples TRBV4-3 to TRBJ2-7; D call uncertain. CDR1 LGHNA and CDR2 YSLEER come from the germline V gene. The CDR3 covers 15 residues. V shed 3 bases and J shed 7 bases, with 19 bases lying between them. The CDR3 region has the DNA TGCGCCAGCAGCCAGGAACTATCTACGGTGAGGGAGCAGTACTTC. Translation: CASSQELSTVREQYF.

This clone was found many times. The chain carries TRBV5-1 and TRBJ2-7; maybe TRBD2 (7 bases). Trimming pared 2 bases from V and 1 base from J, leaving 16 bases between. This CDR3 is built from 16 residues. Germline lookup yields CDR1 SGHRS and CDR2 YFSETQ. CDR3 DNA: TGCGCCAGCAGCTTTTACGGGGGGACACAGTCCTACGAGCAGTACTTC. It translates to CASSFYGGTQSYEQYF.

The chain recombines TRBV30 with TRBJ1-2, with 10 bases fitting TRBD1. V dropped 7 bases and J dropped 4; count of bases not matched to a gene: 6. The CDR3 runs to 13 residues. The germline CDR1 and CDR2 sequences are GTSNPN and SVGIG (reference sequence). Written as DNA, the CDR3 is TGTGCCTACCCGGACAGGGGGGGCTATGGCTACACCTTC. Its protein product is CAYPDRGGYGYTF.

The chain uses TRBV3-1 (or the pseudogene TRBV3-2) and TRBJ2-1, with 13 bases lining up with TRBD2. CDR1 and CDR2 from the germline V gene are LGHDT and YNNKEL (reference sequence). Unmatched junction bases numbered 9, after V lost 5 bases and J lost 11 bases. CDR3 length: 15 residues. The CDR3 sequence: CASSTRTSGSEKQFF. Written as DNA, the CDR3 is TGTGCCAGCAGCACTCGGACTAGCGGGAGTGAAAAGCAGTTCTTC.